Below, one T cell receptor (beta chain) is given with its context. The ends were cut back, 1 base at V and 0 bases at J, with 11 bases in the middle. Germline-derived CDR1 and CDR2 are MNHNS and SASEGT. CDR3 length: 16 amino acids. The sample originates from a study of identifying expanded T cells in peripheral blood. Measured with immunoSEQ multiplex PCR; TCRdb has only the in-frame clones, and not every one. This table has some 80,000 clones, approximately 90% appearing once. This sequence joins TRBV6-1 and TRBJ2-3; D might be TRBD2 (6 bases). Material: blood. The source of this sequence is a person aged 18 to 69 in good health. CDR3 in DNA: TGTGCCAGCAGTGAAGTGGCCAGCGGGAGCACAGATACGCAGTATTTT. Protein sequence: CASSEVASGSTDTQYF.